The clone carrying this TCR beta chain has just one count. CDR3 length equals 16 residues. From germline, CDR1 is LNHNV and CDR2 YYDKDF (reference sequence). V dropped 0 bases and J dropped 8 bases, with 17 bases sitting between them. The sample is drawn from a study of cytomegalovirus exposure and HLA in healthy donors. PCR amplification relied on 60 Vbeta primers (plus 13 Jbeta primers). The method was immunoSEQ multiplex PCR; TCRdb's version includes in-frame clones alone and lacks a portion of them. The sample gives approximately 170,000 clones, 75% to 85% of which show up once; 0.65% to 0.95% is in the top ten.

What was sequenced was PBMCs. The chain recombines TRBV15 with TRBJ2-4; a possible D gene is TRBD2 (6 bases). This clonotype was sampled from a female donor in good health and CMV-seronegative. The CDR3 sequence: CATSRDPGRGWDIQYF. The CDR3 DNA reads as TGTGCCACCAGCAGAGATCCCGGGAGAGGATGGGACATTCAGTACTTC.